The next 20 T cell receptor beta chains were all read from a single sample in a study of CD8 T cells in Susac syndrome. Reverse transcription of roughly 0.5 to 1 ug RNA was carried out with random hexamers. TCRdb re-derived calls from the immunoSEQ multiplex PCR reads in MiXCR, one entry per CDR3 protein. The data contain over 300,000 distinct CDR3 sequences, 92% of them seen just once; the ten biggest clones take up about 0.07%. Sequencing input: CD4+ T cells from PBMCs. All receptors come from a human donor with multiple sclerosis.

The rearrangement links TRBV30 to TRBJ2-1, with 8 nucleotides matching TRBD2. The CDR3 consists of 15 residues. Trimming at V came to 0 bases and at J to 8 bases, leaving 9 bases not matched to a gene. Germline V gene data show CDR1 as GTSNPN and CDR2 as SVGIG (reference sequence). CDR3: CAWSVGLAVGYEQFF. The DNA for the CDR3 is TGTGCCTGGAGTGTCGGACTAGCAGTAGGCTATGAGCAGTTCTTC. Filled out from reference TRBV30 and TRBJ2-1, the complete variable domain reads SQTIHQWPATLVQPVGSPLSLECTVEGTSNPNLYWYRQAAGRGLQLLFYSVGIGQISSEVPQNLSASRPQDRQFILSSKKLLLSDSGFYLCAWSVGLAVGYEQFFGPGTRLTVL.

This sequence joins TRBV24-1 and TRBJ2-2, with D maybe TRBD1 (5 bases). This CDR3 contains 15 residues. Per the germline V gene, CDR1 is KGHDR and CDR2 is SFDVKD. Trimming removed 5 bases from V and 2 bases from J, with 11 bases in between. The CDR3 bases are TGTGCCACCAGTGGGGGCAGGGCTAACACCGGGGAGCTGTTTTTT. It translates to CATSGGRANTGELFF.

This chain joins TRBV12-3 or TRBV12-4 and TRBJ2-5; weak D call: TRBD1 (6 bases). Between the trimmed V and J ends, which lost 7 bases and 7 bases, there was a span of 10 bases. This CDR3 contains 11 residues. CDR3 region: CASMIQGTQYF. As DNA, the CDR3 is TGTGCCAGCATGATACAGGGGACCCAGTACTTC.

V gene TRBV9 combines with J gene TRBJ2-7, with D unresolved. The CDR3 spans 13 residues. In germline, CDR1 is SGDLS, CDR2 YYNGEE. Trimming shortened V by 4 bases and J by 3 bases, and 11 bases separated the two germline ends. The CDR3 spells CASSSRLGYEQYF. As DNA, the CDR3 is TGTGCCAGCAGCTCGCGACTGGGCTACGAGCAGTACTTC.

This chain connects TRBV6-1 to TRBJ1-5; 12 positions agree with TRBD1. Germline values: CDR1 MNHNS, CDR2 SASEGT. V dropped 6 bases and J dropped 6; count of bases not matched to a gene: 15. The CDR3 extends over 18 amino acids. DNA of the CDR3: TGTGCCAGCAGGCACTTCCTCGTGGGACAGGGGGCAAGTCAGCCCCAGCATTTT. This codes for CASRHFLVGQGASQPQHF.

The chain recombines TRBV6-5 with TRBJ2-2; 7 bases match TRBD1. The V gene's germline CDR1 is MNHEY and CDR2 SVGAGI. Trimming removed 5 bases from V and 0 bases from J; junction bases left unmatched: 3. The CDR3 length is 15 residues. This CDR3 reads CASSTGTANTGELFF. As DNA, the CDR3 is TGTGCCAGCAGTACCGGGACAGCGAACACCGGGGAGCTGTTTTTT.

CDR3 loop: CASGSGDLYGYTF. DNA of the CDR3: TGTGCCAGCGGCAGTGGGGATTTGTACGGCTACACCTTC. The V and J genes are TRBV25-1 and TRBJ1-2; no clear D gene. The CDR3 covers 13 residues. V shed 8 bases and J shed 8 bases, with 18 bases lying between them. Germline V gene sequence: CDR1 MGHDK, CDR2 SYGVNS.

The J gene is TRBJ2-7, the V gene TRBV18; D is tentatively TRBD1 or TRBD2 (7 bases each). The V end was cut by 6 bases, the J end by 2 bases, with 14 bases between. Germline V CDR1 and CDR2: KGHSH, LQKENI. The CDR3 runs 14 residues. CDR3 sequence: CASSAGGVPYEQYF. The CDR3 region has the DNA TGTGCCAGCTCGGCAGGGGGGGTCCCCTACGAGCAGTACTTC.

This chain joins TRBV3-1 and TRBJ2-1, with 10 bases matching TRBD2. The CDR3 has 17 residues. Germline trimming cut 3 bases from V and 9 bases from J; bases unmatched to any gene: 14. CDR1 is LGHDT, CDR2 YNNKEL, per germline (reference sequence). As DNA, the CDR3 is TGTGCCAGCAGCCACTTACTAGCGGGGAAGACTGGGTCTGAGCAGTTCTTC. Translated: CASSHLLAGKTGSEQFF.

The V gene is TRBV5-4, the J gene TRBJ2-7; D is perhaps TRBD1 or TRBD2 (6 bases each). Looked up from germline, CDR1 is SGHNT and CDR2 is YYREEE (reference sequence). Trimming left V 4 bases short and J 7 bases short, with 12 bases between. This CDR3 spans 12 amino acids. CDR3 sequence (DNA): TGTGCCAGCAGCCCGGGGGCTGGAGAGCAGTACTTC. As protein: CASSPGAGEQYF.

The table lists this clonotype with a count of one. The genes are TRBV12-3 or TRBV12-4 and TRBJ1-2; 9 nucleotides align to TRBD1. V lost 5 bases, J lost 7 bases, and 8 bases stayed unmatched. This CDR3 comprises 14 residues. The CDR3 DNA is TGTGCCAGCAGTCCCGGGACAGGGTATGGTGGCTACACCTTC. It encodes CASSPGTGYGGYTF.

This clonotype was detected only once. The V call is TRBV4-1, the J call TRBJ2-5, with 8 bases aligning to TRBD2. Germline CDR1 MGHRA, CDR2 YSYEKL. This CDR3 has 17 residues. The V and J ends lost 4 bases and 9 bases, in that order; junction bases with no gene match: 19. CDR3 amino acids: CASSPIDSKRGTRAQYF. CDR3 sequence (DNA): TGCGCCAGCAGCCCTATCGACAGTAAGCGGGGGACAAGGGCCCAGTACTTC.

This clonotype appeared once. The V and J genes are TRBV4-2 and TRBJ2-1; TRBD2 aligns across 8 bases. J gave up 2 bases and V 0 bases, and 3 bases lay outside the gene matches. CDR3 length equals 16 residues. CDR1 and CDR2 from the germline V gene are LGHNA and YNFKEQ. The CDR3: CASSQEGGGPYNEQFF. In nucleotides, the CDR3 is TGTGCCAGCAGCCAAGAAGGCGGGGGGCCCTACAATGAGCAGTTCTTC.

The gene calls are TRBV20-1 and TRBJ2-4; TRBD1 agrees at 8 bases. This CDR3 contains 15 residues. V lost 0 bases and J lost 1; bases outside the gene matches: 2. The V gene's germline CDR1 is DFQATT and CDR2 SNEGSKA (reference sequence). CDR3 bases: TGCAGTGCTAGAGAGCAGGGGGCGGCCAAAAACATTCAGTACTTC. Translated, it gives CSAREQGAAKNIQYF.

The chain has TRBV20-1 and TRBJ2-1; 8 positions match TRBD1. The CDR3 runs 13 residues. Germline CDR1 reads DFQATT; CDR2 reads SNEGSKA (reference sequence). With 4 bases clipped from V and 8 bases from J, the junction kept 7 bases outside the gene matches. CDR3 in amino acids: CSAIRQGWDEQFF. The CDR3 nucleotides are TGCAGTGCTATTCGACAGGGGTGGGATGAGCAGTTCTTC.

The V call is TRBV6-9, the J call TRBJ1-2, with 7 positions matching TRBD1. CDR3 length: 15 residues. CDR1 and CDR2 (germline): MNHGY, SVAAGI. With V trimmed by 1 base and J by 2 bases, 4 bases remained unmatched. The CDR3 coding sequence is TGTGCCAGCAGTTATTACGACAGGGACAACTATGGCTACACCTTC. This encodes CASSYYDRDNYGYTF.

J is TRBJ2-7 and V is TRBV7-9, with a weak D call TRBD1 (5 bases). This CDR3 region has 17 residues. Germline V gives CDR1 SEHNR, CDR2 FQNEAQ (reference sequence). V shed 5 bases and J shed 1 base, with 21 bases lying between them. CDR3 bases: TGTGCCAGCAGCCATGTCGCCAGCAGGGATAGGTCCTACGAGCAGTACTTC. Protein: CASSHVASRDRSYEQYF.

The genes are TRBV5-1 and TRBJ1-5, with D uncertain. Germline V gives CDR1 SGHRS, CDR2 YFSETQ. Deletions cut 0 bases from V and 4 bases from J, with 8 bases between. The CDR3 loop spans 14 amino acids. In DNA, the CDR3 is TGCGCCAGCAGCTTGGGGGAGCGGAATCAGCCCCAGCATTTT. This sequence encodes CASSLGERNQPQHF.

This clonotype was recorded a few times. V usage is TRBV7-9 and J usage is TRBJ1-2; TRBD1 is a possible D gene (5 bases). V was clipped by 1 base and J by 2 bases, with 8 bases between them. The CDR3 consists of 14 residues. Germline-derived CDR1 and CDR2 are SEHNR and FQNEAQ (reference sequence). In DNA, the CDR3 is TGTGCCAGCAGCTTAGTTCCAGGGAACTATGGCTACACCTTC. Translation: CASSLVPGNYGYTF. The complete variable domain, with remaining parts taken from reference TRBV7-9 and TRBJ1-2, reads DTGVSQNPRHKITKRGQNVTFRCDPISEHNRLYWYRQTLGQGPEFLTYFQNEAQLEKSRLLSDRFSAERPKGSFSTLEIQRTEQGDSAMYLCASSLVPGNYGYTFGSGTRLTVV.

The CDR3, as DNA: TGCAGTGCTAGGACTAGCGGGAGGAGTAACGAGCAGTACTTC. Its protein is CSARTSGRSNEQYF. The gene calls are TRBV20-1 and TRBJ2-7; 13 nucleotides line up with TRBD2. V lost 3 bases and J lost 5; bases outside the gene matches: 4. This CDR3 is built from 14 residues. Germline-derived CDR1 and CDR2 are DFQATT and SNEGSKA (reference sequence).